This T cell receptor beta chain was documented in a study of blood T cell repertoires in COVID-19. Study overall: Samples of COVID-19 (acute and convalescent) were obtained from the United States, Italy and Spain.

The CDR3 has 20 amino acids. Unmatched junction bases numbered 21, after V lost 4 bases and J lost 5 bases. CDR1 is SEHNR and CDR2 is FQNEAQ in the germline V gene (reference sequence). Those enrolled, adults aged roughly 18 to 89 years, came from about two dozen US areas. Self-reported history from a screening survey and questionnaire set each donor's cohort. Repertoires were generated with immunoSEQ multiplex PCR, while TCRdb's copy carries only in-frame clones and drops some. The sample carries approximately 220,000 clones, 87% recorded once. The source of this sequence is a woman in her twenties or thirties with acute COVID-19. The sample consisted of PBMCs or T cells enriched from blood (not recorded which). The chain recombines TRBV7-9 with TRBJ2-2, with TRBD1 matching over 8 bases. CDR3 sequence (DNA): TGTGCCAGCAGCTGGGCGACAGGGGTTCGGGCGGCTCGGGATACCGGGGAGCTGTTTTTT. Translated: CASSWATGVRAARDTGELFF.